These 31 T cell receptor beta chains originate from one sample sequenced in a study of tumor-infiltrating lymphocytes in primary liver carcinoma. cDNA specific to TCR beta was made from approximately 500 ng of total RNA, with a constant-region primer employed for priming. Three nested multiplex PCR rounds, a slightly modified ARM-PCR method, built the TCR beta libraries. The first two PCR rounds used TRBV1-TRBV30 primers with a Cbeta primer, roughly 10 cycles each. TCRdb called the multiplex PCR reads again in MiXCR, with one record for every CDR3 protein. In the table there are more than 150,000 distinct CDR3 sequences, 50% to 75% of which are singletons. RNA isolated from unsorted whole blood supplied the blood RNA, with germline DNA also extracted. The source material was peripheral blood. Receptors were obtained from a man aged 35-49 years with primary liver carcinoma and hepatitis B virus infection.

The chain uses TRBV13 and TRBJ2-1; the match to TRBD2 covers 7 bases. The germline CDR1 and CDR2 sequences are PRHDT and FYEKMQ (reference sequence). The CDR3 loop spans 14 amino acids. Unmatched junction bases numbered 6, after V lost 4 bases and J lost 6 bases. CDR3 in amino acids: CASSYREDFNEQFF. The CDR3, as DNA: TGTGCCAGCAGCTATCGGGAGGACTTCAATGAGCAGTTCTTC. The variable domain in full, completed from reference TRBV13 and TRBJ2-1, reads AAGVIQSPRHLIKEKRETATLKCYPIPRHDTVYWYQQGPGQDPQFLISFYEKMQSDKGSIPDRFSAQQFSDYHSELNMSSLELGDSALYFCASSYREDFNEQFFGPGTRLTVL.

Remarks on this clonotype: This could be a read error, since a much larger clone is one nucleotide away. The chain links TRBV11-2 to TRBJ2-1; 7 bases are a match to TRBD1. The germline V gene has CDR1 SGHAT and CDR2 FQNNGV. The CDR3 totals 15 residues. The CDR3: CASSFPGGPYNEQLF. CDR3 bases: TGTGCCAGCAGCTTTCCAGGGGGTCCCTACAATGAGCAGTTATTC.

The chain has TRBV29-1 and TRBJ2-7; D is undetermined. Germline assignment: CDR1 SQVTM and CDR2 ANQGSEA. The CDR3 contains 12 residues. The V end was cut by 6 bases, the J end by 6 bases, with 15 bases between. The DNA of the CDR3 is TGCAGCGTGCGGATAGGCGTCGCCGAGCAGTACTTC. This gives the protein CSVRIGVAEQYF.

The chain uses TRBV6-5 and TRBJ1-5; D is possibly TRBD1 (5 bases). CDR3 size: 14 residues. V lost 7 bases and J lost 5, with 15 bases in between. Germline V gene data show CDR1 as MNHEY and CDR2 as SVGAGI. The CDR3 DNA reads as TGTGCCAGCACTCCACCCGGGGGTGATCAGCCCCAGCATTTT. It translates to CASTPPGGDQPQHF.

The V call is TRBV4-1, the J call TRBJ1-5, with 8 positions matching TRBD1. The junction had 9 bases not matched to a gene; V was cut back by 4 bases and J by 7 bases. The V gene's germline CDR1 is MGHRA and CDR2 YSYEKL. The CDR3 length is 15 residues. In nucleotides, the CDR3 is TGCGCCAGCAGCCCCCGGGCAGGGGGCGGACAGCCCCAGCATTTT. Translating it yields CASSPRAGGGQPQHF.

This clonotype was counted between two and nine times. The CDR3: CASSLNRRYEQYF. In DNA form, the CDR3 reads TGTGCCAGCAGTTTAAACAGGCGCTACGAGCAGTACTTC. The V call is TRBV12-3 or TRBV12-4, the J call TRBJ2-7; D perhaps matches TRBD1 (5 bases). This CDR3 region has 13 residues. Trimming removed 2 bases from V and 3 bases from J, with 8 bases in between.

This rearrangement joins TRBV6-5 to TRBJ1-2; possibly TRBD1 for D (6 bases). This CDR3 has 17 amino acids. The germline V gene has CDR1 MNHEY and CDR2 SVGAGI. Trimming shortened V by 11 bases and J by 7 bases, and 32 bases separated the two germline ends. DNA of the CDR3: TGTGCCGCGGCTGAGGGAGGAACACTCAGGGGAGTGGGTGGCTACACCTTC. Amino acids: CAAAEGGTLRGVGGYTF.

This clonotype occurred a few times. The chain uses TRBV7-9 and TRBJ2-7; TRBD1 is a possible D gene (6 bases). Germline V CDR1 and CDR2: SEHNR, FQNEAQ (reference sequence). V lost 5 bases to trimming and J lost 0 bases, with 8 bases between them. This CDR3 region has 13 residues. CDR3 in DNA: TGTGCCAGCAGCGACAGGAGCTCCTACGAGCAGTACTTC. As protein: CASSDRSSYEQYF.

Points on this clonotype: One end of the junction fails to match germline, which may point to a read error. The chain couples TRBV6-6 to TRBJ2-7; TRBD2 might be the D (5 bases). The CDR3 is made up of 14 amino acids. Germline CDR1 MNHNY, CDR2 SVGAGI (reference sequence). The CDR3 nucleotides read TGTGCCAGCAGCCTCCTCGGGAATCCCTACGAGCATTACTTC. Translation gives CASSLLGNPYEHYF.

Note on this clonotype: One base away lies a much larger clone, so this may be a sequencing read error. The V call is TRBV10-3, the J call TRBJ1-1, with D possibly TRBD1 on 5 matching bases. This CDR3 contains 14 residues. CDR1 is ENHRY and CDR2 is SYGVKD in the germline V gene. CDR3 coding DNA: TGTGCCATCAGTGAGGACAGAGGGAACATTGAAGCTTTCTTT. This codes for CAISEDRGNIEAFF.

With respect to this clonotype: This may come from a read error, since a much larger clone is one base off. The final CDR3 position lacks the conserved phenylalanine or tryptophan, pointing to a likely read error. V gene TRBV11-2 combines with J gene TRBJ2-1, with D unresolved. Germline CDR1 SGHAT, CDR2 FQNNGV. V shed 1 base and J shed 5 bases, with 3 bases lying between them. The CDR3 extends over 12 amino acids. The CDR3 DNA follows: TGTGCCAGCAGCTTAGTCCACAATGAGCAGTTCTAC. Protein product: CASSLVHNEQFY.

The genes are TRBV6-2 or TRBV6-3 and TRBJ2-7, with D perhaps TRBD2 (6 bases). Germline V gene sequence: CDR1 MNHEY, CDR2 SVGEGT. V was pared by 7 bases and J by 5 bases, with 24 bases between. The CDR3 sequence is 16 residues long. The CDR3 DNA follows: TGTGCCAGCACTTATAGCCAGGCTAGCGTGAGAAACGAGCAGTACTTC. Translating gives CASTYSQASVRNEQYF.

The rearrangement links TRBV7-9 to TRBJ1-6, with 7 bases lining up with TRBD1. V lost 5 bases and J lost 10; bases outside the gene matches: 11. The length of the CDR3 is 15 residues. The germline gives CDR1 SEHNR, CDR2 FQNEAQ (reference sequence). This CDR3 reads CASSPQGGSESPLHF. The CDR3 bases are TGTGCCAGCAGCCCCCAGGGGGGGTCGGAGTCACCCCTCCACTTT.

About this clonotype: The final CDR3 position lacks the conserved phenylalanine or tryptophan, pointing to a likely read error. The J gene is TRBJ2-7, the V gene TRBV12-3 or TRBV12-4; D possibly corresponds to TRBD2 (6 bases). CDR3 size: 15 residues. DNA for the CDR3: TGTGGCAGCACCGAACCGGGACTGGCTTTTCACGAGCAGTACCTC. It is translated as CGSTEPGLAFHEQYL.

In this sample, this clonotype turned up many times. The chain joins TRBV11-1 to TRBJ2-1, with 7 bases lining up with TRBD2. Germline V lookup: CDR1 SGHAT, CDR2 FQDESV (reference sequence). The CDR3 consists of 16 residues. After removal of 0 bases from V and 7 bases from J, the junction contained 9 bases not matched to a gene. The chain's CDR3 is CASSLASPGRGNEQFF. The CDR3 DNA sequence: TGTGCCAGCAGCTTAGCTTCGCCAGGGAGGGGAAATGAGCAGTTCTTC.

V and J are TRBV28 and TRBJ2-7; 8 bases align to TRBD2. CDR1 and CDR2 (germline): MDHEN, SYDVKM. Trimming at V came to 7 bases and at J to 0 bases, leaving 8 bases not matched to a gene. CDR3 size: 15 residues. Here the CDR3 reads CASIAQLAASYEQYF. CDR3 nucleotides: TGTGCCAGCATAGCTCAACTAGCGGCCTCCTACGAGCAGTACTTC. Looking up the rest from reference TRBV28 and TRBJ2-7 gives the full variable domain: DVKVTQSSRYLVKRTGEKVFLECVQDMDHENMFWYRQDPGLGLRLIYFSYDVKMKEKGDIPEGYSVSREKKERFSLILESASTNQTSMYLCASIAQLAASYEQYFGPGTRLTVT.

This chain links TRBV4-1 with TRBJ2-5; D is possibly TRBD1 (6 bases). The V and J ends lost 4 bases and 3 bases respectively, with 12 bases between them. In germline, CDR1 is MGHRA, CDR2 YSYEKL. There are 14 residues in the CDR3. CDR3 bases: TGCGCCAGCAGCCTAACCTACAGGGAAGAGACCCAGTACTTC. Protein: CASSLTYREETQYF.

About this clonotype itself: Mismatch with germline at one junction end may stem from a read error. The chain has TRBV11-2 and TRBJ2-1; possibly TRBD2 for D (6 bases). Germline V gene data show CDR1 as SGHAT and CDR2 as FQNNGV. CDR3 length equals 16 residues. The CDR3 nucleotides read TGTGCCAGCAGCTTAGATCACGGGGGAGGACTAAATGAGCAACTCTTC. As protein: CASSLDHGGGLNEQLF. The full variable domain, in which reference TRBV11-2 and TRBJ2-1 provide the parts outside the CDR3, is EAGVAQSPRYKIIEKRQSVAFWCNPISGHATLYWYQQILGQGPKLLIQFQNNGVVDDSQLPKDRFSAERLKGVDSTLKIQPAKLEDSAVYLCASSLDHGGGLNEQLFGPGTRLTVL.

Remarks on this clonotype: A junction end diverges from the germline sequence, so it may reflect a read error. The V and J genes are TRBV6-5 and TRBJ2-7; tentative D call: TRBD2 (5 bases). The CDR3 runs 13 residues. In germline, CDR1 is MNHEY, CDR2 SVGAGI. CDR3 bases: TGTGCCAGCAGTTACAGCGGTGGCAACGATCAGTACTTC. Encoded protein: CASSYSGGNDQYF.

This clonotype was counted between two and nine times. Just one base apart from a much larger clone, this may be a read error. The chain recombines TRBV11-2 with TRBJ1-6; D is unclear. With 2 bases removed from V and 5 bases from J, the gap between germline ends came to 10 bases. The CDR3 loop spans 15 amino acids. Germline V gene data show CDR1 as SGHAT and CDR2 as FQNNGV. In DNA, the CDR3 is TGTGCCAGCAGCTTATACGGACGGAATAATTCACCCCTCCACTTT. Translation gives CASSLYGRNNSPLHF.

On this clonotype: A junction end diverges from the germline sequence, so it may reflect a read error. The chain uses TRBV11-2 and TRBJ2-3; 10 bases map to TRBD2. CDR3 length equals 16 residues. Germline V gene lookup returns CDR1 SGHAT and CDR2 FQNNGV. The DNA of the CDR3 is TGTGCCAGCAGCAGTAGACTAGCGGGCAATATGGATACGCGGTATTTT. Protein: CASSSRLAGNMDTRYF.

The chain links TRBV4-1 to TRBJ2-2; D call uncertain. The V end was cut by 2 bases, the J end by 5 bases, with 18 bases between. The CDR3 is 17 residues long. CDR1 is MGHRA and CDR2 is YSYEKL in the germline V gene. CDR3 bases: TGCGCCAGCAGCCAACCCTACGGAGCAAGCAGGACCGGGGAGCTGTTTTTT. Its translation is CASSQPYGASRTGELFF.

This clonotype occurred a few times. A junction end diverges from the germline sequence, so it may reflect a read error. The rearrangement uses TRBV30 and TRBJ2-2, with D maybe TRBD2 (5 bases). From germline, CDR1 is GTSNPN and CDR2 SVGIG (reference sequence). The CDR3 has 14 amino acids. The CDR3 loop reads CAWSVRSSAGELFF. For the CDR3, the DNA is TGTGCCTGGAGTGTACGGAGTTCAGCCGGGGAGTTGTTTTTT.

About this clonotype itself: At one boundary the junction diverges from the germline segment, which might be a read error. V usage is TRBV6-5 and J usage is TRBJ2-3, with 7 positions matching TRBD1. The CDR3 totals 13 residues. Germline loops: CDR1 MNHEY, CDR2 SVGAGI. CDR3 nucleotide sequence: TGTGTCAGCAGTTGGACAGGCGTGGATACGCAGTATTTT. Protein sequence: CVSSWTGVDTQYF.

Concerning this clonotype itself: The junction differs from germline at one of its ends, possibly a read error. The chain joins TRBV5-4 to TRBJ2-3, with 11 bases aligning to TRBD2. Germline lookup yields CDR1 SGHNT and CDR2 YYREEE (reference sequence). This CDR3 has 14 residues. This chain's CDR3 is CAHRLAGSTDTQYF. The CDR3 nucleotides are TGTGCCCACCGACTAGCGGGGAGCACGGATACGCAGTATTTT.

Notes on this clonotype: A much larger clone lies one base from this, so it may be a read error. The V and J genes are TRBV11-2 and TRBJ2-3; D remains unclear. Per the germline V gene, CDR1 is SGHAT and CDR2 is FQNNGV. V was shortened by 2 bases and J by 3 bases, with 6 bases between the two germline ends. The CDR3 length is 13 residues. The CDR3 bases are TGTGCCAGCAGCTTATATTGTACAGATACGCAGTATTTT. It translates to CASSLYCTDTQYF.

For this clonotype: Possible read error: a much larger clone is one base away. Since the CDR3 does not end with the conserved phenylalanine or tryptophan, this likely comes from a read error. The chain combines TRBV6-2 or TRBV6-3 with TRBJ2-2; 7 positions match TRBD1. The V segment lost 6 bases and the J segment 6 bases; nucleotides outside the gene matches: 1. This CDR3 is built from 12 residues. Germline assignment: CDR1 MNHEY and CDR2 SVGEGT. This CDR3 is CASSQGAGELFL. The DNA for the CDR3 is TGTGCCAGCAGCCAGGGGGCCGGGGAGCTGTTTCTT.

This clonotype was detected many times. The CDR3, as DNA: TGTGCCAGCAGCTTCGGGGGAACACGGGGCACCGGGGAGCTGTTTTTT. Protein product: CASSFGGTRGTGELFF. V and J are TRBV11-2 and TRBJ2-2; maybe TRBD2 (6 bases). Germline lookup yields CDR1 SGHAT and CDR2 FQNNGV. Between the trimmed V and J ends, which lost 3 bases and 4 bases, there was a span of 15 bases. There are 16 residues in the CDR3.

This clonotype was recorded many times. The rearrangement joins TRBV29-1 to TRBJ1-3; D gene uncertain. Germline CDR1 SQVTM, CDR2 ANQGSEA. Trimming took off 2 bases at V and 2 bases at J, with 7 bases between the two ends. This CDR3 is 13 amino acids long. CDR3 DNA sequence: TGCAGCGTTGAAAATCCTGCTGGAAACACCATATATTTT. Translating gives CSVENPAGNTIYF.

With regard to this clonotype: Mismatch with germline at one junction end may stem from a read error. This chain joins TRBV11-2 and TRBJ2-7, with D maybe TRBD2 (6 bases). The CDR3 is 13 amino acids. The germline CDR1 and CDR2 sequences are SGHAT and FQNNGV. The DNA for the CDR3 is TGTACCAGCACTAAGACTAGTCGTTTCGAGCAGTACTTC. It translates to CTSTKTSRFEQYF. The variable domain in full, with the rest retrieved from reference TRBV11-2 and TRBJ2-7, is EAGVAQSPRYKIIEKRQSVAFWCNPISGHATLYWYQQILGQGPKLLIQFQNNGVVDDSQLPKDRFSAERLKGVDSTLKIQPAKLEDSAVYLCTSTKTSRFEQYFGPGTRLTVT.

Notes on this clonotype: An end of the junction does not agree with germline; a read error may underlie this. The rearrangement links TRBV4-2 to TRBJ2-3; 8 positions match TRBD1. Looked up from germline, CDR1 is LGHNA and CDR2 is YNFKEQ. The CDR3 runs to 15 residues. CDR3 DNA sequence: TGTGCCAGCAGCCAAGAGGACAGGGACACAGATGCGCAGTATTTT. This sequence encodes CASSQEDRDTDAQYF.